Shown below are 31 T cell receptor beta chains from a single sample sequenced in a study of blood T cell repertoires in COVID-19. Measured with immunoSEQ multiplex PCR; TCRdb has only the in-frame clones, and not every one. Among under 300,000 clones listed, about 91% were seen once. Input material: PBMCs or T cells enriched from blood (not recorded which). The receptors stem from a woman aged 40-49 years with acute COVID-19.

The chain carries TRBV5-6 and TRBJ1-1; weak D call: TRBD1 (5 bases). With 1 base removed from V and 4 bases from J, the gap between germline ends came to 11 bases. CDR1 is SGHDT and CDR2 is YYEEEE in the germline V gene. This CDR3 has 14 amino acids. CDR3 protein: CASSLMLGGTEAFF. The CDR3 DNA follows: TGTGCCAGCAGCTTGATGCTGGGGGGCACTGAAGCTTTCTTT. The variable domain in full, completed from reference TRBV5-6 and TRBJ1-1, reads DAGVTQSPTHLIKTRGQQVTLRCSPKSGHDTVSWYQQALGQGPQFIFQYYEEEERQRGNFPDRFSGHQFPNYSSELNVNALLLGDSALYLCASSLMLGGTEAFFGQGTRLTVV.

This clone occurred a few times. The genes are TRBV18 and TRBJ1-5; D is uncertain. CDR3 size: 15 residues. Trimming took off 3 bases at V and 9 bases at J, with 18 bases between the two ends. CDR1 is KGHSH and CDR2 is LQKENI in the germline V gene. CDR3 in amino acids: CASSPTERPEGPQHF. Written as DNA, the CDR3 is TGTGCCAGCTCACCTACAGAGCGCCCCGAGGGGCCCCAGCATTTT.

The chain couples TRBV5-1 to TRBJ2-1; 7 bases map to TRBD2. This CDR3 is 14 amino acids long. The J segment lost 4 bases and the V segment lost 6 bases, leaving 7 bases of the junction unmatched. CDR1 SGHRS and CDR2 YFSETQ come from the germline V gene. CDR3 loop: CASTPAGVYNEQFF. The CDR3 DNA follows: TGCGCCAGCACCCCGGCGGGAGTGTACAATGAGCAGTTCTTC.

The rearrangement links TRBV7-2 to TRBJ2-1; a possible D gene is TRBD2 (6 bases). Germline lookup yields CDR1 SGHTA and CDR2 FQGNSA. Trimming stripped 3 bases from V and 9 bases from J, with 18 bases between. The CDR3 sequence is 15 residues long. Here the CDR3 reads CASSLLAGFPTEQFF. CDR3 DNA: TGTGCCAGCAGCTTGCTGGCGGGATTCCCCACTGAGCAGTTCTTC.

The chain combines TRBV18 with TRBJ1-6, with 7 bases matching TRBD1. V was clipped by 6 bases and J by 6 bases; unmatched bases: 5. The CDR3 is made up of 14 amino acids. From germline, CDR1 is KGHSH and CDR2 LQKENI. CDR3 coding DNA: TGTGCCAGCTCCCTCGACAGGGTTAATTCACCCCTCCACTTT. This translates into CASSLDRVNSPLHF.

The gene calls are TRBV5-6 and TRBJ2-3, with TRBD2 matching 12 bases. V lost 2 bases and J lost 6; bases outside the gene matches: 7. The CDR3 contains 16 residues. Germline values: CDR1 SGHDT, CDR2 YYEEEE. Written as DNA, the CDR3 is TGTGCCAGCAGCTTCGACGGACTAGCGGGGAGCGATACGCAGTATTTT. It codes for CASSFDGLAGSDTQYF.

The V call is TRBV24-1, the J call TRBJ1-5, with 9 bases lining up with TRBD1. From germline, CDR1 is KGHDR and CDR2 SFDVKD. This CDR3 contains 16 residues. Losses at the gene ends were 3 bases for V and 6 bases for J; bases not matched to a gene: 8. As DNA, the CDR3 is TGTGCCACCAGTGATCCGGGACAGGGTGCCCCTCAGCCCCAGCATTTT. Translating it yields CATSDPGQGAPQPQHF.

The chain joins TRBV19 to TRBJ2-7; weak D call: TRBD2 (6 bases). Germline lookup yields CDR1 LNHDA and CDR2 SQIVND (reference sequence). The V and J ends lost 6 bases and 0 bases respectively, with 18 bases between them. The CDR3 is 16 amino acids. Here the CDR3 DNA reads TGTGCCAGTAGCCATTCAGCGGGTTCGAGCTCCTACGAGCAGTACGTC. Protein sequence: CASSHSAGSSSYEQYV.

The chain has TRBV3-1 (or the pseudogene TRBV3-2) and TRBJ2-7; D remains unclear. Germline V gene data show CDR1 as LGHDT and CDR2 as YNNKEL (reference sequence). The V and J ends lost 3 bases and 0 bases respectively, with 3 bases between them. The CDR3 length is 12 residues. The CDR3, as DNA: TGTGCCAGCAGCCAGAGCTCCTACGAGCAGTACTTC. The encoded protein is CASSQSSYEQYF.

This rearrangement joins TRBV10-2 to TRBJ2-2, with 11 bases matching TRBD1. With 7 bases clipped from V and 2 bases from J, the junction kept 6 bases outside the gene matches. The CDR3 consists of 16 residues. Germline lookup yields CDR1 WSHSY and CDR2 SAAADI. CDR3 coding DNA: TGCGCCAGCATCACCGGACAGGGGGCAAACACCGGGGAGCTGTTTTTT. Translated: CASITGQGANTGELFF.

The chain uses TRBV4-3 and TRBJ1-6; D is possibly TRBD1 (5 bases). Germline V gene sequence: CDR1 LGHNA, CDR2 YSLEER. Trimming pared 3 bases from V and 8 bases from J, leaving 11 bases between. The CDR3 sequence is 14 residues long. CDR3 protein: CASSQEGWDSPLHF. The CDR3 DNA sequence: TGCGCCAGCAGCCAGGAGGGGTGGGATTCACCCCTCCACTTT.

The CDR3 bases are TGCGCCGTCTCTAGCGGGAGCTCTGGGGCCAACGTCCTGACTTTC. The encoded protein is CAVSSGSSGANVLTF. J is TRBJ2-6 and V is TRBV5-1; 10 nucleotides line up with TRBD2. The CDR3 is 15 amino acids. With V trimmed by 10 bases and J by 0 bases, 4 bases remained unmatched. Germline assignment: CDR1 SGHRS and CDR2 YFSETQ.

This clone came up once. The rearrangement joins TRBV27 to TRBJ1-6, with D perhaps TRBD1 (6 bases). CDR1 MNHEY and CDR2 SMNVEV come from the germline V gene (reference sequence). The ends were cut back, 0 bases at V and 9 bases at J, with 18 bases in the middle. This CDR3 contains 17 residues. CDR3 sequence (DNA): TGTGCCAGCAGTTTATCCCTCCCTGGGGGGGCTGGTTCACCCCTCCACTTT. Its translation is CASSLSLPGGAGSPLHF.

The CDR3 region is CATSGSRGAHGYTF. The CDR3 nucleotides read TGTGCCACCAGTGGCTCGCGTGGGGCACATGGCTACACCTTC. This chain links TRBV24-1 with TRBJ1-2, with D possibly TRBD1 on 5 matching bases. Germline CDR1 reads KGHDR; CDR2 reads SFDVKD. Trimming shortened V by 5 bases and J by 6 bases, and 15 bases separated the two germline ends. The CDR3 has 14 amino acids.

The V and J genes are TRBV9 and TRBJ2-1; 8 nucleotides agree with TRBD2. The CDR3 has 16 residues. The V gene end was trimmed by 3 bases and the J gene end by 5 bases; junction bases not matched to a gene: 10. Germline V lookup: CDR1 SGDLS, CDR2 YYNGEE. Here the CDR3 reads CASSGSTRGVHNEQFF. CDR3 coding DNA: TGTGCCAGCAGCGGATCGACGCGGGGGGTCCACAATGAGCAGTTCTTC.

The DNA for the CDR3 is TGTGCCAGTAGTCACCGGGACAGCCTTCTCTACACCTTC. Its translation is CASSHRDSLLYTF. This chain links TRBV19 with TRBJ1-2; 7 bases align to TRBD1. The CDR3 loop spans 13 amino acids. Germline V gene data show CDR1 as LNHDA and CDR2 as SQIVND (reference sequence). The ends lost 5 bases at V and 10 bases at J; junction bases unmatched: 10.

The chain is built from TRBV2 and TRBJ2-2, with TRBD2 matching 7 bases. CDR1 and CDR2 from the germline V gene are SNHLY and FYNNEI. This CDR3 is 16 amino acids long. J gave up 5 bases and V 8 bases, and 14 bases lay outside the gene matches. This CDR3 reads CASLKGTTVGTGELFF. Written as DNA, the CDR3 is TGTGCCAGCCTTAAGGGGACTACTGTAGGGACCGGGGAGCTGTTTTTT. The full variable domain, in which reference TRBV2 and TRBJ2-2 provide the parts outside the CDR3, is EPEVTQTPSHQVTQMGQEVILRCVPISNHLYFYWYRQILGQKVEFLVSFYNNEISEKSEIFDDQFSVERPDGSNFTLKIRSTKLEDSAMYFCASLKGTTVGTGELFFGEGSRLTVL.

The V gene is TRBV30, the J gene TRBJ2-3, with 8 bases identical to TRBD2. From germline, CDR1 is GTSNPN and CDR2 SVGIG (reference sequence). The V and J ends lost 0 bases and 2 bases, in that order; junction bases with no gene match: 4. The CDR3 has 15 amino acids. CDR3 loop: CAWSVGRGDTDTQYF. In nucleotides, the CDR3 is TGTGCCTGGAGTGTGGGGCGGGGGGACACAGATACGCAGTATTTT. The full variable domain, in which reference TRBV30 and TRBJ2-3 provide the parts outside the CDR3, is SQTIHQWPATLVQPVGSPLSLECTVEGTSNPNLYWYRQAAGRGLQLLFYSVGIGQISSEVPQNLSASRPQDRQFILSSKKLLLSDSGFYLCAWSVGRGDTDTQYFGPGTRLTVL.

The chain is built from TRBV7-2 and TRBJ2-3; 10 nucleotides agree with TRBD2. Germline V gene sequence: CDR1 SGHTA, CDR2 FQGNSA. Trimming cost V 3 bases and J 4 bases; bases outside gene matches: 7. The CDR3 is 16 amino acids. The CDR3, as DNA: TGTGCCAGCAGCTTTATAGCGGGAGGTAACGCAGATACGCAGTATTTT. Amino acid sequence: CASSFIAGGNADTQYF.

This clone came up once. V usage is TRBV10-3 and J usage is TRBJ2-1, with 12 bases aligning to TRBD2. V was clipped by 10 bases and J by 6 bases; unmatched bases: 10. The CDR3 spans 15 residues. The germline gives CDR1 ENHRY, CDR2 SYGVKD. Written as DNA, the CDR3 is TGTGCCACCACTAGCGGGGGGACCCTAATCAATGAGCAGTTCTTC. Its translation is CATTSGGTLINEQFF.

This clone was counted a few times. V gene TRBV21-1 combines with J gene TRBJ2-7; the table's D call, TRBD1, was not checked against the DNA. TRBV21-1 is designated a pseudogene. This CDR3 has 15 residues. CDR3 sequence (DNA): TGTGCCAGCAGCTTAGACAGGGTAAGCTCCTACGAGCAGTACGTC. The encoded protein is CASSLDRVSSYEQYV.

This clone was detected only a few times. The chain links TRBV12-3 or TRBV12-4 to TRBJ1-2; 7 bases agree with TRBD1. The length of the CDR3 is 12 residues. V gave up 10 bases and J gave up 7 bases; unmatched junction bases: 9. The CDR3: CANANRGGGYTF. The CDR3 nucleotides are TGTGCCAACGCGAACAGGGGAGGTGGCTACACCTTC.

The DNA for the CDR3 is TGTGCCAGCAGCTTAGAACCAGGGGGTTGGGGGACCCAGTACTTC. It encodes CASSLEPGGWGTQYF. The V and J genes are TRBV11-2 and TRBJ2-5; 7 nucleotides line up with TRBD1. The V gene's germline CDR1 is SGHAT and CDR2 FQNNGV. This CDR3 has 15 residues. Trimming removed 0 bases from V and 7 bases from J; junction bases left unmatched: 8.

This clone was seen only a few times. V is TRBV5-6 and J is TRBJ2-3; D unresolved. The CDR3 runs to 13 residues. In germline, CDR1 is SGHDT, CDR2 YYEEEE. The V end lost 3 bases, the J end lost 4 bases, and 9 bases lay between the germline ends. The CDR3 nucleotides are TGTGCCAGCAGCTCCGTGTCCGCAGATACGCAGTATTTT. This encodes CASSSVSADTQYF.

CDR3 DNA: TGTGCCAGTAGTCCCCGGGTAGCGGGGGGCCCCCATCAAGAGACCCAGTACTTC. Translation gives CASSPRVAGGPHQETQYF. This chain connects TRBV19 to TRBJ2-5; 10 bases agree with TRBD2. Germline values: CDR1 LNHDA, CDR2 SQIVND (reference sequence). Trimming at V came to 5 bases and at J to 2 bases, leaving 14 bases not matched to a gene. The CDR3 has 18 residues.

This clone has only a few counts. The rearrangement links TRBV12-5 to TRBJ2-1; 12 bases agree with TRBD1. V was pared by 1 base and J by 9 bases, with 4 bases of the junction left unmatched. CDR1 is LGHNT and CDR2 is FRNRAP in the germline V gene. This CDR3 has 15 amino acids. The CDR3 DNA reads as TGTGCTAGTGGTTTGGGGGACAGGGGGCAAGGTGAGCAGTTCTTC. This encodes CASGLGDRGQGEQFF.

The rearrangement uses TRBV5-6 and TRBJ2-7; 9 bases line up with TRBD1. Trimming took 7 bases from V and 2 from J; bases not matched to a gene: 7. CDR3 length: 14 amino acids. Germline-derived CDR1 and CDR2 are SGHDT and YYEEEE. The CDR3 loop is CASGGQGRTYEQYF. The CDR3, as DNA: TGTGCCAGCGGGGGACAGGGAAGGACCTACGAGCAGTACTTC.

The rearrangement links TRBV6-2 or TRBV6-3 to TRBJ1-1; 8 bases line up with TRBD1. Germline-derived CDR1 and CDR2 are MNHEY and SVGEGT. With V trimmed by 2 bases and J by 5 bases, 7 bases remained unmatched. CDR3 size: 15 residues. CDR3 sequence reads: CASSYQGALLTEAFF. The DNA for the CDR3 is TGTGCCAGCAGTTACCAGGGGGCCCTCTTAACTGAAGCTTTCTTT.

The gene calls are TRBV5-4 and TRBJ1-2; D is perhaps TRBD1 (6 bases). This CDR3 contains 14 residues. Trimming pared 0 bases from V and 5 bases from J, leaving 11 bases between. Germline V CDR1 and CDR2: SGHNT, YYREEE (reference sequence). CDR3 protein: CASSLDRDPYGYTF. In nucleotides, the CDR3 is TGTGCCAGCAGCTTGGACAGGGACCCTTATGGCTACACCTTC.

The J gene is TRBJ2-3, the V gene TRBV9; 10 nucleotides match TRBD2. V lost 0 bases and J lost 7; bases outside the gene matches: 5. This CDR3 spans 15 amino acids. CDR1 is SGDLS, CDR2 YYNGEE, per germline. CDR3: CASSVAASGSHTQYF. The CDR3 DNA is TGTGCCAGCAGCGTAGCAGCTAGCGGGAGTCATACGCAGTATTTT. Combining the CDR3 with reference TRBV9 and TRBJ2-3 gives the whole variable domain DSGVTQTPKHLITATGQRVTLRCSPRSGDLSVYWYQQSLDQGLQFLIQYYNGEERAKGNILERFSAQQFPDLHSELNLSSLELGDSALYFCASSVAASGSHTQYFGPGTRLTVL.

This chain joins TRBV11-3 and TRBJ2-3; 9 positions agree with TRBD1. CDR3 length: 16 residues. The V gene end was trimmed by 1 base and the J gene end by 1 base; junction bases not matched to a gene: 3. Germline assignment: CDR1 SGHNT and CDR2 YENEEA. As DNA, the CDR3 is TGTGCCAGCAGCTTAGCACAGGGGGCCCGCACAGATACGCAGTATTTT. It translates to CASSLAQGARTDTQYF.